The 22 T cell receptor beta chains given below trace back to one sample, sequenced in a study of T cell responses to AZD1222 COVID-19 vaccine. Produced via immunoSEQ multiplex PCR; TCRdb's table is partial and in-frame only. The sample holds about 130,000 clones, about 87% seen once. The sample was peripheral blood, taken on day 0 of AZD1222 vaccination. These receptors were collected from an adult in good health.

This chain connects TRBV6-6 to TRBJ1-6; D gene unclear. Trimming removed 2 bases from V and 8 bases from J, with 13 bases in between. The CDR3 has 15 residues. CDR1 and CDR2 from the germline V gene are MNHNY and SVGAGI (reference sequence). The CDR3 sequence: CASSYPGGFDSPLHF. As DNA, the CDR3 is TGTGCCAGCAGTTACCCGGGCGGATTTGATTCACCCCTCCACTTT.

The gene calls are TRBV6-2 or TRBV6-3 and TRBJ1-2; D unclear. This CDR3 spans 13 amino acids. Germline CDR1 reads MNHEY; CDR2 reads SVGEGT. The V end lost 6 bases, the J end lost 1 base, and 9 bases lay between the germline ends. The CDR3 spells CASSRQVNYGYTF. CDR3 DNA: TGTGCCAGCAGCCGACAAGTTAACTATGGCTACACCTTC.

This rearrangement joins TRBV28 to TRBJ1-2; tentatively, D is TRBD1 (6 bases). V dropped 6 bases and J dropped 4 bases, with 18 bases sitting between them. Germline V lookup: CDR1 MDHEN, CDR2 SYDVKM. CDR3 length equals 15 residues. CDR3 DNA: TGTGCCAGCAGGTCCCCTCCGGGGGCTGCCTATGGCTACACCTTC. Its translation: CASRSPPGAAYGYTF.

The chain employs TRBV27 and TRBJ1-2; D is perhaps TRBD1 (5 bases). V gave up 3 bases and J gave up 4 bases, with 18 bases separating them. Germline CDR1 MNHEY, CDR2 SMNVEV (reference sequence). CDR3 size: 16 residues. The CDR3 region is CASSFAPTGGGYGYTF. CDR3 in DNA: TGTGCCAGCAGTTTTGCCCCCACGGGGGGGGGCTATGGCTACACCTTC.

This sequence joins TRBV11-3 and TRBJ1-1; no clear D. Germline V gene data show CDR1 as SGHNT and CDR2 as YENEEA. The CDR3 loop spans 13 amino acids. Trimming pared 0 bases from V and 1 base from J, leaving 3 bases between. For the CDR3, the DNA is TGTGCCAGCAGCTTAGACGGGAACACTGAAGCTTTCTTT. It yields the protein CASSLDGNTEAFF.

This chain connects TRBV9 to TRBJ1-5; the D gene is possibly TRBD1 (6 bases). Germline loops: CDR1 SGDLS, CDR2 YYNGEE. Trimming cost V 4 bases and J 2 bases, with 16 bases left between them. This CDR3 region has 16 residues. The CDR3 region has the DNA TGTGCCAGCAGCTTAGATGGGGGGCAGGGCAATCAGCCCCAGCATTTT. It yields the protein CASSLDGGQGNQPQHF.

The genes are TRBV4-1 and TRBJ2-5; no reliable D call. Trimming removed 1 base at V and 4 bases at J, with 10 bases between. Germline V CDR1 and CDR2: MGHRA, YSYEKL. The CDR3 length is 14 residues. In nucleotides, the CDR3 is TGCGCCAGCAGCCAAGTAATCTTAGTAGAGACCCAGTACTTC. This translates into CASSQVILVETQYF.

This rearrangement joins TRBV25-1 to TRBJ1-3, with 9 bases matching TRBD1. J gave up 3 bases and V 7 bases, and 10 bases lay outside the gene matches. The germline V gene encodes CDR1 MGHDK and CDR2 SYGVNS. The CDR3 covers 16 residues. CDR3 loop: CASKQEGQGNGNTIYF. As DNA, the CDR3 is TGTGCCAGCAAACAGGAGGGACAGGGTAATGGAAACACCATATATTTT. Supplemented by reference TRBV25-1 and TRBJ1-3, the full variable domain reads EADIYQTPRYLVIGTGKKITLECSQTMGHDKMYWYQQDPGMELHLIHYSYGVNSTEKGDLSSESTVSRIRTEHFPLTLESARPSHTSQYLCASKQEGQGNGNTIYFGEGSWLTVV.

The genes are TRBV21-1 and TRBJ1-5; TRBD1, the table's D call, lacks a check against the DNA. TRBV21-1 has pseudogene status. This CDR3 region has 15 residues. This CDR3 reads CASSETGEANQPQHF. CDR3 bases: TGTGCCAGCAGCGAAACAGGGGAAGCCAATCAGCCCCAGCATTTT.

This sequence joins TRBV24-1 and TRBJ2-2, with 8 positions matching TRBD2. J was trimmed by 5 bases and V by 8 bases; bases with no gene match: 6. Germline values: CDR1 KGHDR, CDR2 SFDVKD. CDR3 length: 14 residues. The CDR3, as DNA: TGTGCCACCAAGACGGGGGGGCCTACCGGGGAGCTGTTTTTT. It translates to CATKTGGPTGELFF.

The table lists this clone with a few counts. This chain links TRBV7-2 with TRBJ1-5, with D perhaps matching TRBD1 (6 bases). Germline V gives CDR1 SGHTA, CDR2 FQGNSA. CDR3 length: 13 residues. Trimming stripped 5 bases from V and 7 bases from J, with 12 bases between. CDR3 nucleotide sequence: TGTGCCAGCAGCGCGAGGGGGGAACAGCCCCAGCATTTT. Amino acids: CASSARGEQPQHF. Filled out from reference TRBV7-2 and TRBJ1-5, the complete variable domain reads GAGVSQSPSNKVTEKGKDVELRCDPISGHTALYWYRQSLGQGLEFLIYFQGNSAPDKSGLPSDRFSAERTGGSVSTLTIQRTQQEDSAVYLCASSARGEQPQHFGDGTRLSIL.

The rearrangement uses TRBV27 and TRBJ2-7; 9 bases match TRBD2. Germline V gene lookup returns CDR1 MNHEY and CDR2 SMNVEV (reference sequence). The CDR3 has 15 residues. Germline trimming cut 10 bases from V and 3 bases from J; bases unmatched to any gene: 13. This chain's CDR3 is CATRGSGSSRYEQYF. The CDR3 DNA sequence: TGTGCCACCCGGGGTAGCGGGAGCTCCCGCTACGAGCAGTACTTC.

This clone was observed a few times. The chain joins TRBV5-4 to TRBJ1-1, with a weak D call TRBD1 (5 bases). V shed 0 bases and J shed 7 bases, with 13 bases lying between them. Germline V gene sequence: CDR1 SGHNT, CDR2 YYREEE (reference sequence). The CDR3 loop spans 14 amino acids. The CDR3 DNA sequence: TGTGCCAGCAGCTTGGGGGGAGGGGTGTTTGAAGCTTTCTTT. Amino acids: CASSLGGGVFEAFF. Supplemented by reference TRBV5-4 and TRBJ1-1, the full variable domain reads ETGVTQSPTHLIKTRGQQVTLRCSSQSGHNTVSWYQQALGQGPQFIFQYYREEENGRGNFPPRFSGLQFPNYSSELNVNALELDDSALYLCASSLGGGVFEAFFGQGTRLTVV.

The rearrangement links TRBV3-1 (or the pseudogene TRBV3-2) to TRBJ2-2; D unresolved. This CDR3 spans 14 amino acids. Trimming cost V 1 base and J 5 bases, with 8 bases left between them. Germline V gene lookup returns CDR1 LGHDT and CDR2 YNNKEL (reference sequence). CDR3 coding DNA: TGTGCCAGCAGCCAAGCGGAGAAGACCGGGGAGCTGTTTTTT. Translation: CASSQAEKTGELFF.

The rearrangement uses TRBV28 and TRBJ1-3; perhaps TRBD1 as D (6 bases). The V end was cut by 6 bases, the J end by 0 bases, with 9 bases between. The CDR3 consists of 14 residues. Germline V gene data show CDR1 as MDHEN and CDR2 as SYDVKM. In DNA form, the CDR3 reads TGTGCCAGCAGCCCGGGACACTCTGGAAACACCATATATTTT. Translation: CASSPGHSGNTIYF. The full variable domain, rest sourced from reference TRBV28 and TRBJ1-3, is DVKVTQSSRYLVKRTGEKVFLECVQDMDHENMFWYRQDPGLGLRLIYFSYDVKMKEKGDIPEGYSVSREKKERFSLILESASTNQTSMYLCASSPGHSGNTIYFGEGSWLTVV.

The rearrangement links TRBV7-9 to TRBJ2-2; 8 positions agree with TRBD2. The CDR3 spans 17 residues. Germline V gene lookup returns CDR1 SEHNR and CDR2 FQNEAQ (reference sequence). V lost 5 bases, J lost 6 bases, and 14 bases stayed unmatched. The CDR3 region is CASSPRESGSSPGELFF. As DNA, the CDR3 is TGTGCCAGCAGCCCCCGAGAGAGCGGGAGTTCCCCCGGGGAGCTGTTTTTT.

J is TRBJ1-1 and V is TRBV9, with D maybe TRBD1 (5 bases). Germline assignment: CDR1 SGDLS and CDR2 YYNGEE. The length of the CDR3 is 15 residues. Trimming left V 0 bases short and J 3 bases short, with 12 bases between. The CDR3 here is CASSVAQGRDTEAFF. In nucleotides, the CDR3 is TGTGCCAGCAGCGTAGCCCAGGGAAGGGACACTGAAGCTTTCTTT.

The J gene is TRBJ1-2, the V gene TRBV6-2 or TRBV6-3; D uncertain. The germline V and J ends were trimmed by 5 bases and 1 base, with 5 bases remaining between them. This CDR3 spans 12 amino acids. CDR1 and CDR2 (germline): MNHEY, SVGEGT. The CDR3 here is CASSSDNYGYTF. In DNA, the CDR3 is TGTGCCAGCAGTAGTGATAACTATGGCTACACCTTC.

The V call is TRBV5-4, the J call TRBJ1-1; D possibly corresponds to TRBD1 (5 bases). Germline lookup yields CDR1 SGHNT and CDR2 YYREEE (reference sequence). Trimming took off 6 bases at V and 4 bases at J, with 13 bases between the two ends. This CDR3 is built from 13 residues. CDR3 sequence: CASTLRGGTEAFF. CDR3 DNA sequence: TGTGCCAGCACCCTTCGGGGCGGCACTGAAGCTTTCTTT.

This chain uses TRBV11-2 with TRBJ2-7; TRBD1 is a possible D gene (5 bases). V gave up 5 bases and J gave up 5 bases, with 22 bases separating them. Germline CDR1 SGHAT, CDR2 FQNNGV. The CDR3 covers 16 residues. CDR3 DNA sequence: TGTGCCAGCAGCGCGGACCGGGCAGGGAAATTCGACGAGCAGTACTTC. This codes for CASSADRAGKFDEQYF.

The chain recombines TRBV28 with TRBJ1-1, with no clear D. From germline, CDR1 is MDHEN and CDR2 SYDVKM. V lost 4 bases to trimming and J lost 6 bases, with 12 bases between them. The CDR3 loop spans 13 amino acids. CDR3 in DNA: TGTGCCAGCAGTTCGGGAGTGGGCTCTGAAGCTTTCTTT. It codes for CASSSGVGSEAFF.

The chain carries TRBV9 and TRBJ2-3; no clear D. The germline V and J ends were trimmed by 0 bases and 1 base, with 6 bases remaining between them. CDR1 is SGDLS and CDR2 is YYNGEE in the germline V gene. The CDR3 contains 14 residues. This CDR3 reads CASSVEARTDTQYF. The CDR3 nucleotides are TGTGCCAGCAGCGTAGAAGCGCGCACAGATACGCAGTATTTT.